This T cell receptor (beta chain) was observed in a study of T cells after yellow fever vaccination. Background on the study: With SMART-Seq v4 Ultra Low Input, the fractions containing low cell numbers were prepared.

A few counts support this clonotype. Its specificity is unknown. V lost 3 bases to trimming and J lost 11 bases, with 10 bases between them. The germline CDR1 and CDR2 sequences are SGHTA and FQGNSA. The CDR3 sequence is 11 residues long. UMIs and a universal primer site were added when TCR cDNA was made by 5'RACE template switching. A single record per CDR3 protein comes from TCRdb applying MiXCR to the 5' RACE reads. This sample carries 240,000 or so distinct CDR3 sequences, 6.9% of them seen once, and the ten largest clones take around 0.9%. General observations from the study: The CD4 compartment and the CD8 compartment contained a small share of clonotypes in common. Abundant contaminating clonotypes from the bulk population could appear in FACS-sorted repertoires.

The source of this sequence is a man aged 25-45 years who received the YFV17D yellow fever vaccine. The sample in question was CD4+ T cells sorted from PBMCs, obtained 15 days after the yellow fever booster vaccination. The chain links TRBV7-2 to TRBJ1-1; D is undetermined. The CDR3 DNA reads TGTGCCAGCAGCTTCACTCAAAGGGCTTTCTTT. It specifies CASSFTQRAFF.